This entry lists 2 T cell receptor beta chains sequenced from one sample in a study of blood T cells in healthy people across ages. Next came a second PCR, run for about 7 to 12 cycles, which used a sample-barcoded 5' primer along with a J-beta primer mix. TCRdb re-called the 5' RACE reads through MiXCR, storing one row per CDR3 protein. This sample has 1.6 million or so distinct CDR3 sequences; about 31% occur once, and the top ten carry about 11%. Sequencing was performed on blood. The receptors come from a woman in her twenties or thirties in good health.

A few counts support this clonotype. The chain has TRBV12-3 or TRBV12-4 and TRBJ2-7, with TRBD1 identical over 9 bases. The CDR3 totals 13 residues. Losses at the gene ends were 8 bases for V and 6 bases for J; bases not matched to a gene: 8. CDR3 DNA: TGTGCCAGCCCCCCGACAGGGGGACGCGAGCAGTACTTC. The encoded protein is CASPPTGGREQYF.

This clonotype was picked up a small number of times. J is TRBJ2-7 and V is TRBV20-1, with 7 bases fitting TRBD1. Trimming cost V 0 bases and J 1 base; bases outside gene matches: 9. The CDR3 extends over 16 amino acids. Germline V gene data show CDR1 as DFQATT and CDR2 as SNEGSKA (reference sequence). The CDR3 coding sequence is TGCAGTGCTAGAGATCTAGGGGGCCCCTATTCCTACGAGCAGTACTTC. This codes for CSARDLGGPYSYEQYF.